A single sample is the source of the 23 T cell receptor beta chains below, sequenced in a study of cytomegalovirus exposure and HLA in healthy donors. A multiplex PCR was run with 60 Vbeta primers and 13 Jbeta primers. Profiling relied on immunoSEQ multiplex PCR, and the TCRdb table lists in-frame clones only, not all of them. The sample has around 180,000 clones; around three quarters are singletons. Material: PBMCs. The receptor source for this set is a man aged 35-49 years in good health and CMV-seronegative.

This clone is a singleton in its sample. The chain uses TRBV15 and TRBJ1-2, with 7 bases lining up with TRBD1. Germline V gene data show CDR1 as LNHNV and CDR2 as YYDKDF (reference sequence). Trimming took 0 bases from V and 5 from J; bases not matched to a gene: 9. CDR3 size: 16 residues. The CDR3 loop is CATSRDPGRGEYGYTF. CDR3 nucleotides: TGTGCCACCAGCAGAGATCCCGGCAGGGGGGAGTATGGCTACACCTTC.

The CDR3 region is CASSLESTDTQYF. CDR3 DNA sequence: TGCGCCAGCAGCCTTGAGAGCACAGATACGCAGTATTTT. The genes are TRBV4-3 and TRBJ2-3, with D uncertain. The CDR3 spans 13 residues. V was clipped by 4 bases and J by 0 bases, with 5 bases between them. Germline CDR1 LGHNA, CDR2 YSLEER.

The chain joins TRBV30 to TRBJ2-2, with 9 bases lining up with TRBD1. Germline assignment: CDR1 GTSNPN and CDR2 SVGIG (reference sequence). There are 14 residues in the CDR3. The V and J ends lost 2 bases and 9 bases, in that order; junction bases with no gene match: 7. Written as DNA, the CDR3 is TGTGCCTGGAGTAAGGGGACAGGGCCAAGGGAGCTGTTTTTT. Encoded protein: CAWSKGTGPRELFF.

This chain connects TRBV29-1 to TRBJ2-3; perhaps TRBD1 as D (6 bases). Germline values: CDR1 SQVTM, CDR2 ANQGSEA. CDR3 length: 15 amino acids. Trimming left V 6 bases short and J 0 bases short, with 16 bases between. CDR3 in amino acids: CSVTPTGSSTDTQYF. The DNA for the CDR3 is TGCAGCGTGACCCCCACAGGGAGTAGCACAGATACGCAGTATTTT.

V usage is TRBV5-5 and J usage is TRBJ2-1; D possibly corresponds to TRBD2 (5 bases). The CDR3 runs 15 residues. The germline gives CDR1 SGHKS, CDR2 YYEKEE (reference sequence). The germline V and J ends were trimmed by 4 bases and 2 bases, with 13 bases remaining between them. The CDR3 here is CASSPGLEPYNEQFF. CDR3 bases: TGTGCCAGCAGCCCTGGACTGGAGCCCTACAATGAGCAGTTCTTC.

The chain joins TRBV2 to TRBJ1-2, with 7 bases fitting TRBD1. V shed 7 bases and J 7 bases; nucleotides not matched to a gene: 9. CDR1 and CDR2 (germline): SNHLY, FYNNEI. The CDR3 runs 13 residues. For the CDR3, the DNA is TGTGCCAGCAAGGAGACAGGGTTACTTGGCTACACCTTC. It specifies CASKETGLLGYTF.

The CDR3 protein is CASSAFSGGAGNTQYF. CDR3 DNA: TGTGCCAGCAGCGCCTTTAGCGGGGGGGCCGGAAATACGCAGTATTTT. This sequence joins TRBV9 and TRBJ2-3; TRBD2 agrees at 11 bases. Germline V lookup: CDR1 SGDLS, CDR2 YYNGEE. V was clipped by 3 bases and J by 7 bases; unmatched bases: 10. The length of the CDR3 is 16 residues.

This chain uses TRBV6-5 with TRBJ1-3; 8 positions agree with TRBD1. The V gene end was trimmed by 3 bases and the J gene end by 4 bases; junction bases not matched to a gene: 2. This CDR3 spans 14 amino acids. Germline V lookup: CDR1 MNHEY, CDR2 SVGAGI. The CDR3 DNA reads as TGTGCCAGCAGTTATGGACAGGGAGGAAACACCATATATTTT. Encoded protein: CASSYGQGGNTIYF.

The V and J genes are TRBV6-1 and TRBJ2-5; 11 bases align to TRBD2. Per the germline V gene, CDR1 is MNHNS and CDR2 is SASEGT. This CDR3 contains 16 residues. Losses at the gene ends were 0 bases for V and 1 base for J; bases not matched to a gene: 1. CDR3: CASSEALAGGQETQYF. CDR3 in DNA: TGTGCCAGCAGTGAAGCGCTAGCGGGGGGCCAAGAGACCCAGTACTTC.

This clone was observed a few times. The chain uses TRBV19 and TRBJ2-2; 7 bases map to TRBD1. After removal of 5 bases from V and 4 bases from J, the junction contained 4 bases not matched to a gene. The CDR3 is made up of 14 amino acids. Germline V gives CDR1 LNHDA, CDR2 SQIVND (reference sequence). In nucleotides, the CDR3 is TGTGCCAGTAGTGTAGGGACAGTCACCGGGGAGCTGTTTTTT. Translated, it gives CASSVGTVTGELFF.

The chain combines TRBV4-3 with TRBJ1-2, with D perhaps matching TRBD1 (5 bases). The V end lost 0 bases, the J end lost 4 bases, and 15 bases lay between the germline ends. This CDR3 comprises 16 residues. Germline V gene lookup returns CDR1 LGHNA and CDR2 YSLEER. CDR3 DNA: TGCGCCAGCAGCCAAGATGTCTCCAGAACAGGCTATGGCTACACCTTC. Protein: CASSQDVSRTGYGYTF.

V is TRBV19 and J is TRBJ1-1; unclear D gene. Trimming took 3 bases from V and 3 from J, leaving 11 bases between them. The germline V gene has CDR1 LNHDA and CDR2 SQIVND (reference sequence). This CDR3 contains 14 residues. The CDR3 sequence is CASSIGLEYTEAFF. CDR3 nucleotides: TGTGCCAGTAGTATTGGACTTGAATACACTGAAGCTTTCTTT.

The CDR3 spells CASSNLPGLDFYNEQFF. The CDR3 bases are TGTGCCAGCAGTAACCTCCCGGGACTCGATTTTTACAATGAGCAGTTCTTC. The J gene is TRBJ2-1, the V gene TRBV27; perhaps TRBD2 as D (6 bases). The germline CDR1 and CDR2 sequences are MNHEY and SMNVEV (reference sequence). This CDR3 is 17 amino acids long. Trimming removed 5 bases at V and 4 bases at J, with 21 bases between.

The chain combines TRBV4-1 with TRBJ2-3; TRBD2 aligns across 11 bases. Unmatched junction bases numbered 9, after V lost 4 bases and J lost 3 bases. The CDR3 runs 17 residues. Germline assignment: CDR1 MGHRA and CDR2 YSYEKL. CDR3: CASSPLGGTSGTDTQYF. For the CDR3, the DNA is TGCGCCAGCAGCCCCCTAGGGGGGACTAGCGGTACAGATACGCAGTATTTT.

The chain uses TRBV13 and TRBJ2-7; 9 bases map to TRBD2. Germline assignment: CDR1 PRHDT and CDR2 FYEKMQ (reference sequence). This CDR3 comprises 14 residues. The V gene end was trimmed by 2 bases and the J gene end by 2 bases; junction bases not matched to a gene: 1. DNA of the CDR3: TGTGCCAGCAGCTTAACTAGCGGGCCCTACGAGCAGTACTTC. Amino acid sequence: CASSLTSGPYEQYF.

The V call is TRBV25-1, the J call TRBJ1-4; 9 bases map to TRBD1. The CDR3 sequence is 16 residues long. V was clipped by 5 bases and J by 4 bases; unmatched bases: 8. Germline values: CDR1 MGHDK, CDR2 SYGVNS. Here the CDR3 DNA reads TGTGCCAGCAGTCAACCGGGACAGGGAGATAATGAAAAACTGTTTTTT. Protein product: CASSQPGQGDNEKLFF.

The chain recombines TRBV30 with TRBJ1-3; D is ambiguous. The germline V gene has CDR1 GTSNPN and CDR2 SVGIG (reference sequence). V was trimmed by 4 bases and J by 4 bases, leaving 11 bases between them. This CDR3 contains 13 residues. CDR3 loop: CAWTLTRGNTIYF. The CDR3 DNA reads as TGTGCCTGGACTTTAACGCGGGGAAACACCATATATTTT.

The chain has TRBV7-3 and TRBJ2-7, with 8 positions matching TRBD1. V trimming: 5 bases; J trimming: 2 bases; junction bases outside the gene matches: 2. This CDR3 contains 13 residues. Germline assignment: CDR1 SGHTA and CDR2 FQGTGA. The CDR3 DNA is TGTGCCAGCAGCCGACAGGGGACCTACGAGCAGTACTTC. It translates to CASSRQGTYEQYF.

The gene calls are TRBV30 and TRBJ1-3; D uncertain. V was shortened by 0 bases and J by 2 bases, with 8 bases between the two germline ends. Germline-derived CDR1 and CDR2 are GTSNPN and SVGIG (reference sequence). This CDR3 contains 14 residues. The chain's CDR3 is CAWSVSGPGNTIYF. Here the CDR3 DNA reads TGTGCCTGGAGTGTATCCGGTCCTGGAAACACCATATATTTT.

The rearrangement uses TRBV14 and TRBJ1-1, with TRBD1 matching over 10 bases. Germline assignment: CDR1 SGHDN and CDR2 FVKESK. After removal of 1 base from V and 12 bases from J, the junction contained 11 bases not matched to a gene. This CDR3 has 15 residues. The CDR3 DNA follows: TGTGCCAGCAGCCAAGTAGTTGGGTGGGACAGGGGCACTTTCTTT. This translates into CASSQVVGWDRGTFF.

This clone was seen just once. CDR3 protein: CASSQTDLNEKLFF. The CDR3 region has the DNA TGCGCCAGCAGCCAGACAGACCTTAATGAAAAACTGTTTTTT. The chain has TRBV4-1 and TRBJ1-4; tentatively, D is TRBD1 (5 bases). Trimming took off 3 bases at V and 4 bases at J, with 9 bases between the two ends. Germline CDR1 and CDR2: MGHRA and YSYEKL. The CDR3 covers 14 residues.

The rearrangement joins TRBV2 to TRBJ2-3; 8 positions agree with TRBD1. Germline V lookup: CDR1 SNHLY, CDR2 FYNNEI. V was clipped by 7 bases and J by 3 bases; unmatched bases: 6. This CDR3 comprises 14 residues. The CDR3 coding sequence is TGTGCCAGCATAGGACAGGGATGGACAGATACGCAGTATTTT. Amino acids: CASIGQGWTDTQYF.

This clone was picked up a small number of times. The V gene is TRBV9, the J gene TRBJ1-6; no definite D call. CDR3 size: 14 residues. The V gene's germline CDR1 is SGDLS and CDR2 YYNGEE. V dropped 3 bases and J dropped 4 bases, with 8 bases sitting between them. Written as DNA, the CDR3 is TGTGCCAGCAGCGAATCCCTATATAATTCACCCCTCCACTTT. Protein product: CASSESLYNSPLHF.